This TCR beta chain was found in a study of T cells in Graves' hyperthyroidism and ophthalmopathy (dated by TCRdb to 2018 to 2020). In the study overall: Peripheral blood samples were taken at initial diagnosis, before any treatment was given. To identify TCR V-J signatures that set the groups apart, the researchers used a discovery cohort of more than 95 patients, made up of around 42 with Graves' ophthalmopathy and 57 with stable Graves' hyperthyroidism. The study also compared thyroid tissue and blood T-cell repertoires from a handful of Graves' hyperthyroidism patients. An independent validation cohort of fewer than 20 hyperthyroidism patients and some 15 patients who later progressed to ophthalmopathy tested prospective prediction of ophthalmopathy. The 75 to 100 discovery patients were randomly divided into training and test sets at a 7:3 ratio. The paper describes TCR Vbeta CDR3 sequencing of 135 peripheral blood samples, made up of under 50 ophthalmopathy patients, roughly 75 hyperthyroidism patients and 17 progressor patients. Once sampling was done, hyperthyroidism patients were given methimazole at a starting dose of 30 mg daily, whereas ophthalmopathy patients were given high-dose intravenous methylprednisolone.

V and J lose 9 bases and 8 bases, and a span of 16 bases separates them. CDR1 is given as KGHDR and CDR2 as SFDVKD, both from the germline V gene. Including cysteine and phenylalanine, the CDR3 has 13 amino acids. Only the CDR3 DNA is retained, 39 bases long and in frame from the first base. The research as a whole found: Most expanded thyroid clonotypes (frequency above 0.001) were also detected in blood, a finding suggesting that blood repertoires may reflect thyroid immune responses. In validation, the model predicted progression to ophthalmopathy a median of roughly 6.1 months before onset, with about 71% sensitivity and roughly 73% specificity. A model built on a 13 V-J signature distinguished ophthalmopathy from stable hyperthyroidism, reaching over 85% sensitivity and around 81% specificity in cross-validation and 80%/75% in testing. Sample size was not statistically predetermined, and investigators were not blinded to group allocation.

Stable Graves' hyperthyroidism was defined as no progression to ophthalmopathy during 18 months of follow-up. Hyperthyroidism patients were newly diagnosed, had a disease duration of under 2 months, and were aged 18 to 65 years. Patients with uncontrolled infections, other autoimmune diseases, pregnancy or lactation were excluded. Diagnoses relied on clinical symptoms, serum thyroxine and TRAb, thyroid ultrasound and orbital computed tomography. PBMCs were separated from approximately 9.9 ml of fresh peripheral blood using Ficoll-Paque density gradient centrifugation. Trizol reagent was used to extract total RNA, and RNA quality was then checked on an Agilent 2100 Bioanalyzer. Turning to this clonotype: Its target antigen remains unknown. Per-base quality was not reported, and no clone a single base away is much larger than it.

The TCR beta CDR3 regions were amplified from RNA transcripts. A first-round RT-PCR of the TCR CDR3 used the HTBI primer set with the Qiagen OneStep RT-PCR kit. A second multiplex PCR round built the libraries, followed by size selection and purification. Sequencing of the libraries was done on an Illumina HiSeq2000 using paired-end 100 bp reads. The authors' analysis ran thus. SOAPnuke was used to process the raw data, removing reads that contained adapters or uncalled bases, had a mean Phred below 15, or lacked an exact match to the constant primer or identifier. High-quality paired reads were merged using COPE v1.2.5, and each unique nucleotide sequence was defined as a clonotype. MiTCR v1.1 was used to align the clonotypes against IMGT TRBV, TRBD and TRBJ reference segments. The analysis was restricted to V-J combinations with a frequency above 0.0001, which together covered around 99% of the repertoires. The TCS score was defined as the ratio of F50 (clonal expansion) to E x V (chaos), calculated using BLOSUM62-based TCRdist between CDR3 peptides within each V-J. Welch's t-statistics and random forest reduced just over 500 V-J features to under 15, which were used in a naive Bayes classifier (R e1071). Clones were called with MiXCR by TCRdb after fastp trimmed the public reads at Q25, and only in-frame beta chains were retained. Identical CDR3 proteins give one entry, which carries the most common genes and DNA. The V and J calls reflect TCRdb's pipeline rather than the authors' work. This sample holds about 380,000 distinct CDR3 sequences; approximately 15% were observed only once. The ten largest clones add up to approximately 11% of the sample.

Sequenced material: blood. The sequence derives from a woman aged 55-75 years with Graves' hyperthyroidism. The chain uses TRBV24-1 and TRBJ2-1; matching of 5 bases hints at TRBD1 as the D gene. The nucleotide sequence reads as follows: TGTGCCACCGGGGTGGGGCGGAGTGATGAGCAGTTCTTC. This encodes CATGVGRSDEQFF.